This T cell receptor beta chain was identified in a study of T cells in Graves' hyperthyroidism and ophthalmopathy. Germline-derived CDR1 and CDR2 are DFQATT and SNEGSKA (reference sequence). The CDR3 totals 22 residues. Trimming removed 6 bases from V and 0 bases from J, with 36 bases in between. TCR beta CDR3 region amplification was performed from RNA transcripts. TCR CDR3 underwent first-round RT-PCR with the HTBI primer set. A single record per CDR3 protein comes from TCRdb applying MiXCR to the multiplex PCR reads. This table has about 290,000 distinct CDR3 sequences, 16% appearing once. The receptor was derived from a young man with Graves' hyperthyroidism. This rearrangement joins TRBV20-1 to TRBJ2-1; D possibly corresponds to TRBD2 (7 bases). Sequencing was done on a sample of blood. CDR3 protein: CSATPSREGGGHTYSSYNEQFF. In nucleotides, the CDR3 is TGCAGTGCCACCCCGAGCCGGGAAGGGGGAGGGCATACCTACAGCTCCTACAATGAGCAGTTCTTC.